A selection of T cell receptor beta chains follows, all from one sample in a study of cytomegalovirus exposure and HLA in healthy donors. The method was immunoSEQ multiplex PCR; TCRdb's version includes in-frame clones alone and lacks a portion of them. The table includes some 64,000 clones, 90% to 97% detected once. Sequencing was carried out using PBMCs. These TCRs come from a young woman in good health and CMV-seronegative. Both conserved end residues are part of each CDR3. D genes are given only for firm matches. Clone sizes are given selectively: once, few, many, or a class where the clone is expanded.

V gene,D gene,J gene,clone size,CDR3 protein,CDR3 DNA
TRBV29-1,-,TRBJ2-1,-,CSATGAGRRGGQFF,TGCAGCGCGACTGGTGCGGGACGGAGGGGTGGGCAGTTCTTC
TRBV28,TRBD2,TRBJ2-2,-,CASSPYHGGGLWELFF,TGTGCCAGCAGTCCTTACCACGGGGGGGGCCTTTGGGAGCTGTTTTTT
TRBV13,TRBD2,TRBJ2-3,-,CASSFGLAGGAVGDTQYF,TGTGCCAGCAGCTTTGGGCTAGCGGGGGGGGCCGTCGGAGATACGCAGTATTTT
TRBV7-9,TRBD2,TRBJ2-1,-,CASRPGLAGGPGVF,TGTGCCAGCAGACCGGGACTAGCGGGAGGGCCGGGGGTCTTC
TRBV7-8,-,TRBJ2-5,once,CASSLLTPGSSGTQYF,TGTGCCAGCAGCTTACTAACACCGGGATCATCTGGGACCCAGTACTTC
TRBV27,TRBD1,TRBJ1-3,once,CASSPTGGNTIYF,TGTGCCAGCAGCCCGACAGGGGGAAACACCATATATTTT
TRBV29-1,TRBD2,TRBJ2-7,-,CSVTGTSGRSPYEQYF,TGCAGCGTCACCGGGACTAGCGGGAGATCCCCTTACGAGCAGTACTTC
TRBV19,-,TRBJ1-5,-,CASSIVSWRQGNQPQHF,TGTGCCAGTAGTATAGTTAGCTGGAGGCAAGGCAATCAGCCCCAGCATTTT
TRBV9,TRBD1,TRBJ2-5,-,CASSARDRAYQETQYF,TGTGCCAGCAGCGCCCGCGACAGGGCCTACCAAGAGACCCAGTACTTC
TRBV7-3,TRBD2,TRBJ2-4,-,CASSFPGGDRKNIQYF,TGTGCCAGCAGCTTCCCCGGGGGGGATCGTAAAAACATTCAGTACTTC
TRBV28,-,TRBJ1-2,-,CATQGTHHGYTF,TGTGCCACCCAGGGGACGCACCATGGCTACACCTTC
TRBV30,-,TRBJ1-5,-,CAWSVGSSNQPQHF,TGTGCCTGGAGTGTGGGCAGTAGCAATCAGCCCCAGCATTTT
TRBV7-9,TRBD2,TRBJ2-2,-,CASSLMGGLGTGELFF,TGTGCCAGCAGCCTGATGGGAGGGCTTGGGACCGGGGAGCTGTTTTTT
TRBV7-9,TRBD1,TRBJ1-1,-,CASSSVGRQGWTEAFF,TGTGCCAGCAGCTCGGTGGGGCGACAGGGTTGGACTGAAGCTTTCTTT
TRBV30,TRBD1,TRBJ1-5,-,CAWGGAGQGSQPQHF,TGTGCCTGGGGAGGGGCGGGACAGGGGAGCCAGCCCCAGCATTTT
TRBV18,-,TRBJ1-6,-,CASSPREGDSPLHF,TGTGCCAGCTCACCACGGGAGGGTGATTCACCCCTCCACTTT
TRBV27,TRBD1,TRBJ1-2,once,CASSPGTGRIYGYTF,TGTGCCAGCAGCCCCGGGACAGGGAGAATCTATGGCTACACCTTC
TRBV30,TRBD1,TRBJ1-2,-,CAWLHERTGAPGYGYTF,TGTGCCTGGCTCCACGAACGGACAGGGGCACCTGGCTATGGCTACACCTTC
TRBV5-1,TRBD2,TRBJ2-7,-,CASSSGLAGEQYF,TGCGCCAGCAGCTCCGGACTAGCGGGAGAGCAGTACTTC
TRBV9,TRBD1,TRBJ2-5,-,CASSGTGGAETQYF,TGTGCCAGCAGCGGGACAGGGGGCGCGGAGACCCAGTACTTC
TRBV28,TRBD1,TRBJ1-4,-,CATLTGGWEKLFF,TGTGCCACCCTAACAGGGGGGTGGGAAAAACTGTTTTTT
TRBV5-4,-,TRBJ2-7,once,CASSLASAGDLYEQYF,TGTGCCAGCAGCTTGGCCAGCGCAGGGGATCTCTACGAGCAGTACTTC
TRBV4-3,TRBD1,TRBJ2-3,-,CASIPKARGHTDTQYF,TGCGCCAGCATCCCTAAAGCCAGGGGGCACACAGATACGCAGTATTTT
TRBV5-4,-,TRBJ2-7,-,CASSQGGVGYEQYF,TGTGCCAGCAGCCAGGGGGGAGTGGGCTACGAGCAGTACTTC
TRBV10-3,-,TRBJ1-2,-,CAISGAGEGYTF,TGTGCCATCAGTGGGGCAGGGGAAGGCTACACCTTC
TRBV11-1,-,TRBJ2-7,-,CASSFGRREQYF,TGTGCCAGCAGCTTTGGCCGCCGCGAGCAGTACTTC
TRBV6-1,-,TRBJ1-4,once,CASSEGTDNEKLFF,TGTGCCAGCAGTGAAGGGACAGACAATGAAAAACTGTTTTTT
TRBV5-6,TRBD1,TRBJ1-2,-,CASSLSRTGGFYGYTF,TGTGCCAGCAGCCTGTCCAGGACAGGGGGCTTCTATGGCTACACCTTC
TRBV27,TRBD1,TRBJ1-2,-,CASSLTGQLYGYTF,TGTGCCAGCAGCCTTACGGGACAGCTCTATGGCTACACCTTC
TRBV9,-,TRBJ2-3,once,CASSVYVGGRADTQYF,TGTGCCAGCAGCGTTTATGTGGGGGGGCGAGCAGATACGCAGTATTTT
TRBV9,TRBD1,TRBJ1-2,-,CASSVEGAGGYTF,TGTGCCAGCAGCGTAGAGGGGGCGGGTGGCTACACCTTC
TRBV15,TRBD2,TRBJ2-3,-,CATTGVAGGDTRTDTQYF,TGTGCCACCACCGGGGTAGCGGGGGGAGACACTCGCACAGATACGCAGTATTTT
TRBV30,-,TRBJ2-2,-,CACDEGRETGELFF,TGTGCCTGCGACGAGGGAAGGGAGACCGGGGAGCTGTTTTTT
TRBV5-1,TRBD1,TRBJ1-3,-,CASSGRGIPGNTIYF,TGCGCCAGCAGCGGCAGGGGGATCCCTGGAAACACCATATATTTT
TRBV28,-,TRBJ1-2,-,CASRLTGPYGYTF,TGTGCCAGCAGGTTGACAGGACCTTATGGCTACACCTTC
TRBV18,TRBD2,TRBJ2-1,-,CASSPLPAGGYEQFF,TGTGCCAGCTCACCACTGCCCGCGGGGGGTTATGAGCAGTTCTTC
TRBV5-4,TRBD1,TRBJ1-1,-,CASSTPQGWNTEAFF,TGTGCCAGCAGCACCCCACAGGGGTGGAACACTGAAGCTTTCTTT
TRBV9,-,TRBJ2-5,-,CASSVAGSVQETQYF,TGTGCCAGCAGCGTAGCGGGGAGCGTCCAAGAGACCCAGTACTTC
TRBV10-3,-,TRBJ2-1,-,CAISPLEGQLSSYNEQFF,TGTGCCATCAGCCCCCTGGAGGGGCAACTTAGCTCCTACAATGAGCAGTTCTTC
TRBV5-6,-,TRBJ2-3,-,CASSFVGSEWDTQYF,TGTGCCAGCAGCTTTGTGGGCAGTGAGTGGGATACGCAGTATTTT
TRBV6-6,TRBD1,TRBJ2-7,-,CASSSGTGARYEQYF,TGTGCCAGCAGTTCCGGGACAGGGGCGCGCTACGAGCAGTACTTC
TRBV9,TRBD2,TRBJ2-1,-,CASSVAAAGGRDEQFF,TGTGCCAGCAGCGTAGCTGCTGCGGGAGGTAGAGATGAGCAGTTCTTC
TRBV5-8,-,TRBJ1-2,-,CASTIRGLLNYGYTF,TGTGCCAGCACCATTCGAGGGCTGCTTAACTATGGCTACACCTTC
TRBV29-1,-,TRBJ1-1,few,CSVRRSDTEAFF,TGCAGCGTGCGGCGGTCGGACACTGAAGCTTTCTTT
TRBV6-5,TRBD1,TRBJ1-4,once,CASSYGGQGNEKLFF,TGTGCCAGCAGTTACGGGGGACAGGGGAATGAAAAACTGTTTTTT
TRBV7-9,-,TRBJ2-7,few,CASSLGGREFGYEQYF,TGTGCCAGCAGCTTAGGGGGACGGGAGTTTGGCTACGAGCAGTACTTC